The clone carrying this T cell receptor beta chain was counted between two and nine times. Its target is unknown. Genes and germline are mouse. The read gets to within 4 residues of the CDR3 end, and the germline J gene fills in the rest. This sample was taken from a study of CD8+ T cells in alopecia areata. Study-wide context: Female C3H/HeJ recipients aged roughly 7-10 weeks got skin from C3H/HeJ graft donors aged roughly 6-13 months that had spontaneous alopecia.

After isolation, RNA underwent reverse transcription to generate cDNA as the sequencing template. Assay used: immunoSEQ multiplex PCR; TCRdb lists only in-frame clones, some missing. The record shows approximately 280,000 clones for this sample, with no singletons present. The V and J ends lost 3 bases and 0 bases, in that order; junction bases with no gene match: 9. Per the germline V gene, CDR1 is NNHNN and CDR2 is SYGAGS (reference sequence). The CDR3 extends over 16 amino acids. Study-wide results and caveats: Resident alphabeta T cells of normal skin are also sequenced in scalp samples. For lesional scalp, especially alopecia totalis/universalis, clonality was higher than in normal scalp. Patients displayed less clarity in TCR sharing than mice, a finding possibly related to HLA.

Cells pooled from cutaneous lymph nodes were sorted on CD4, CD8alpha, NKG2D, NKG2ACE and other markers. Material: CD4+ T cells sorted from a lymph node. V usage is TRBV13-2 and J usage is TRBJ2-7; 7 bases align to TRBD1. The sequence came from a C3H/HeJ mouse with alopecia areata. The strain's MHC type: H2-k. CDR3 sequence reads: CASGGLPGQSSYEQYF. The sequenced part of the CDR3 DNA is TGTGCCAGCGGTGGACTTCCGGGACAGAGCTCCTAT.